This T cell receptor (beta chain) derives from a study of blood T cell repertoires in COVID-19. Here immunoSEQ multiplex PCR was the method, and the copy in TCRdb shows in-frame clones only, minus some. The repertoire holds about 66,000 clones, around nine tenths seen once, with under 5% in the top ten. The germline V gene has CDR1 SQVTM and CDR2 ANQGSEA. Trimming left V 2 bases short and J 1 base short, with 12 bases between. The CDR3 sequence is 14 residues long. This clone was counted many times. This sequence was found in a man aged 70-80 years with acute or convalescent COVID-19. Sequencing was done on a sample of peripheral blood. The V gene is TRBV29-1, the J gene TRBJ2-7; a weak D match, TRBD1 (6 bases). Here the CDR3 DNA reads TGCAGCGTTGAAACCGGGACAAATTCCTACGAGCAGTACTTC. This translates into CSVETGTNSYEQYF.